The clone carrying this T cell receptor (beta chain) is a singleton in its sample. This entry is derived from a study of blood T cell repertoires in COVID-19. Study-level information: Donors in the United States, Italy and Spain gave samples during acute or convalescent COVID-19. T cells, B-cell-depleted T cells, or PBMCs supplied cDNA or gDNA.

In the source study's methods: Reference gene primer amplification yielded estimated nucleated cell counts. Sequenced by immunoSEQ multiplex PCR; TCRdb stores in-frame clones only, minus some. The V and J calls and clone size were taken over from that table, and D and trimming were inferred from the DNA. The data show about 210,000 clones, with 92% seen just once and more than 0.95% held by the top ten. The sequenced material came from peripheral blood. The TCR sequence derives from a man between 25 and 39 years old with acute or convalescent COVID-19.

The CDR3 DNA reads TGTGCCAGCAGCTCCAAAACTGAAGCTTTCTTT. Translated, it gives CASSSKTEAFF. The rearrangement joins TRBV7-9 to TRBJ1-1, with no clear D. Per the germline V gene, CDR1 is SEHNR and CDR2 is FQNEAQ (reference sequence). V was cut by 4 bases and J by 5 bases, with 5 bases left in between. The CDR3 sequence is 11 residues long.